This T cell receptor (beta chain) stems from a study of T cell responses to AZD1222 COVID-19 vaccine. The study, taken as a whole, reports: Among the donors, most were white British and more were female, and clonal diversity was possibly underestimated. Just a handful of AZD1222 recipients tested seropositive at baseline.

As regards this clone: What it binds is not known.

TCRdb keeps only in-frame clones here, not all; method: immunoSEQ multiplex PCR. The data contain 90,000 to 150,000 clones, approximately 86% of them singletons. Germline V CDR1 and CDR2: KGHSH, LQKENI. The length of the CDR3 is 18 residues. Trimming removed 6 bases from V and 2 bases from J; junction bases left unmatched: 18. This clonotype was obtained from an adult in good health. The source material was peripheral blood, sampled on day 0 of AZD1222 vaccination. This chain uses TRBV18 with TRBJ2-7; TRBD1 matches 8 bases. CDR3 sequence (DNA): TGTGCCAGCTCTCTTGTCCCGGGACAGGCCCGGTCCGCCTACGAGCAGTACTTC. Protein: CASSLVPGQARSAYEQYF. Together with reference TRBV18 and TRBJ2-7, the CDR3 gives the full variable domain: NAGVMQNPRHLVRRRGQEARLRCSPMKGHSHVYWYRQLPEEGLKFMVYLQKENIIDESGMPKERFSAEFPKEGPSILRIQQVVRGDSAAYFCASSLVPGQARSAYEQYFGPGTRLTVT.